A single sample gave rise to the 13 T cell receptor beta chains below, sequenced in a study of cytomegalovirus exposure and HLA in healthy donors listed by TCRdb under 2017. Library preparation employed the immunoSEQ multiplex PCR assay. What TCRdb holds here is the immuneACCESS table cut down to in-frame rearrangements. Part of the clones is not present; checked against another copy, under half of the missing clones reflect an unresolved V gene, and the others are unexplained. The table for this sample lists some 350,000 clones; around 87% of them were counted only once. 1.2% of the sample rests with the top ten. Sequencing was carried out using PBMCs. These receptors originate from a woman between 25 and 40 years old in good health and CMV-seropositive.

CDR3 DNA: TGCGCCAGCAGCCCGGGCGGGAGAGGGGTTGAGCAGTTCTTC. It translates to CASSPGGRGVEQFF. V and J are TRBV5-1 and TRBJ2-1; 7 bases agree with TRBD2. Trimming at V came to 4 bases and at J to 9 bases, leaving 10 bases not matched to a gene. This CDR3 is 14 amino acids long. In germline, CDR1 is SGHRS, CDR2 YFSETQ. The full variable domain, its missing parts supplied by reference TRBV5-1 and TRBJ2-1, is KAGVTQTPRYLIKTRGQQVTLSCSPISGHRSVSWYQQTPGQGLQFLFEYFSETQRNKGNFPGRFSGRQFSNSRSEMNVSTLELGDSALYLCASSPGGRGVEQFFGPGTRLTVL.

The rearrangement uses TRBV5-1 and TRBJ1-1; 9 bases are a match to TRBD1. The CDR3 has 15 amino acids. Germline loops: CDR1 SGHRS, CDR2 YFSETQ. The junction had 2 bases not matched to a gene; V was cut back by 1 base and J by 1 base. The CDR3 is CASSLKDRGNTEAFF. In nucleotides, the CDR3 is TGCGCCAGCAGCTTGAAGGACAGGGGGAACACTGAAGCTTTCTTT.

The chain joins TRBV19 to TRBJ2-7, with 8 bases lining up with TRBD2. There are 16 residues in the CDR3. Germline CDR1 LNHDA, CDR2 SQIVND (reference sequence). V shed 4 bases and J 3 bases; nucleotides not matched to a gene: 11. The CDR3 loop is CASSNRPSGRVYEQYF. The CDR3 nucleotides read TGTGCCAGTAGTAACAGACCAAGCGGGAGAGTCTACGAGCAGTACTTC.

The chain couples TRBV2 to TRBJ1-1, with D possibly TRBD1 on 6 matching bases. Germline loops: CDR1 SNHLY, CDR2 FYNNEI. V was pared by 7 bases and J by 9 bases, with 12 bases between. The CDR3 is 11 amino acids. The CDR3 reads CASILGQQAFF. The DNA for the CDR3 is TGTGCCAGCATCCTAGGACAGCAAGCTTTCTTT.

This chain links TRBV11-1 with TRBJ2-2; the match to TRBD1 covers 7 bases. The CDR3 runs 13 residues. V trimming: 5 bases; J trimming: 8 bases; junction bases outside the gene matches: 5. From germline, CDR1 is SGHAT and CDR2 FQDESV (reference sequence). The CDR3 DNA sequence: TGTGCCAGCAGCCCGGGGACAGCTGGGGAGCTGTTTTTT. Its protein is CASSPGTAGELFF.

The V gene is TRBV6-6, the J gene TRBJ2-5; the D gene is possibly TRBD2 (6 bases). Trimming took 6 bases from V and 5 from J, leaving 19 bases between them. Germline loops: CDR1 MNHNY, CDR2 SVGAGI (reference sequence). CDR3 size: 15 residues. CDR3 sequence reads: CASRPTGTAGETQYF. CDR3 coding DNA: TGTGCCAGCAGACCTACTGGGACTGCGGGGGAGACCCAGTACTTC.

This clone has only a few counts. This sequence joins TRBV15 and TRBJ1-1; D is undetermined. With 3 bases removed from V and 4 bases from J, the gap between germline ends came to 3 bases. In germline, CDR1 is LNHNV, CDR2 YYDKDF (reference sequence). The CDR3 loop spans 11 amino acids. CDR3 DNA: TGTGCCACCAGCAGCCTCACTGAAGCTTTCTTT. Encoded protein: CATSSLTEAFF.

This clone was found a few times. This sequence joins TRBV30 and TRBJ1-2, with unresolved D. The CDR3 is made up of 11 amino acids. CDR1 and CDR2 from the germline V gene are GTSNPN and SVGIG (reference sequence). Trimming removed 4 bases from V and 2 bases from J, with 5 bases in between. The CDR3 reads CAWNRNYGYTF. The CDR3 DNA reads as TGTGCCTGGAACAGAAACTATGGCTACACCTTC.

The table lists this clone with a few counts. V and J are TRBV14 and TRBJ1-5, with TRBD1 matching 7 bases. J lost 4 bases, V lost 4 bases, and 4 bases had no gene match. CDR1 and CDR2 (germline): SGHDN, FVKESK. CDR3 size: 14 residues. CDR3 in DNA: TGTGCCAGCAGCCCTACAGGGGTTAATCAGCCCCAGCATTTT. Translating it yields CASSPTGVNQPQHF. The full variable domain, its missing parts supplied by reference TRBV14 and TRBJ1-5, is EAGVTQFPSHSVIEKGQTVTLRCDPISGHDNLYWYRRVMGKEIKFLLHFVKESKQDESGMPNNRFLAERTGGTYSTLKVQPAELEDSGVYFCASSPTGVNQPQHFGDGTRLSIL.

The count of this clone is one. As DNA, the CDR3 is TGTGCCAGCAGCCAGACAGGGTATGAGCAGTTCTTC. Its protein product is CASSQTGYEQFF. The chain has TRBV6-1 and TRBJ2-1; 7 nucleotides align to TRBD1. V dropped 6 bases and J dropped 8; count of bases not matched to a gene: 4. This CDR3 comprises 12 residues. Per germline, CDR1 MNHNS and CDR2 SASEGT.

V usage is TRBV27 and J usage is TRBJ2-1; TRBD1 matches at 10 bases. This CDR3 has 13 residues. Trimming removed 4 bases from V and 7 bases from J; junction bases left unmatched: 1. The germline V gene encodes CDR1 MNHEY and CDR2 SMNVEV (reference sequence). The CDR3 loop is CASSWDRGNEQFF. In DNA form, the CDR3 reads TGTGCCAGCAGTTGGGACAGGGGAAATGAGCAGTTCTTC.

V gene TRBV5-1 combines with J gene TRBJ2-7; a weak D match, TRBD2 (6 bases). The CDR3 has 16 residues. Germline CDR1 is SGHRS and CDR2 is YFSETQ. Trimming left V 4 bases short and J 0 bases short, with 17 bases between. CDR3 sequence reads: CASSVEGSPSSYEQYF. Here the CDR3 DNA reads TGCGCCAGCAGCGTGGAGGGCAGTCCCAGCTCCTACGAGCAGTACTTC.

The chain joins TRBV2 to TRBJ2-1; D is unresolved. The CDR3 consists of 13 residues. Between the trimmed V and J ends, which lost 4 bases and 6 bases, there was a span of 10 bases. CDR1 and CDR2 from the germline V gene are SNHLY and FYNNEI. CDR3 region: CASSVLEGNEQFF. The DNA of the CDR3 is TGTGCCAGCAGTGTCCTAGAAGGCAATGAGCAGTTCTTC.